These 11 T cell receptor beta chains were sequenced from one sample in a study of Ad26.COV2.S vaccination and SARS-CoV-2 variants. Method: immunoSEQ multiplex PCR; TCRdb's copy keeps in-frame clones and lacks some. Among roughly 320,000 clones listed, around 83% were seen once. This sample's treatment: around 19 received Ad26.COV2.S at low or high dose, single or two shots; about five received placebo; per-sample allocation not given. Samples analyzed were those drawn on day 63 after the first vaccine or placebo injection. Material: peripheral blood, obtained in a trial of Ad26.COV2.S vaccine versus placebo. The receptors were sampled from a person aged 18-60 years who received the Ad26.COV2.S COVID-19 vaccine or a placebo.

In the case of this clone: The sample carries other DNA sequences with the same CDR3. The CDR3 here is CASSPRQGNYGYTF. The CDR3 bases are TGTGCCAGCAGCCCCAGACAGGGCAACTATGGCTACACCTTC. The rearrangement joins TRBV7-2 to TRBJ1-2; 7 bases agree with TRBD1. The V gene's germline CDR1 is SGHTA and CDR2 FQGNSA. CDR3 length: 14 amino acids. Trimming at V came to 5 bases and at J to 2 bases, leaving 5 bases not matched to a gene.

The V gene is TRBV27, the J gene TRBJ1-1; weak D call: TRBD1 (5 bases). V dropped 0 bases and J dropped 0 bases, with 11 bases sitting between them. This CDR3 has 16 residues. CDR1 is MNHEY, CDR2 SMNVEV, per germline (reference sequence). CDR3 nucleotides: TGTGCCAGCAGTTTATCGATAGGGACCGTGAACACTGAAGCTTTCTTT. It yields the protein CASSLSIGTVNTEAFF.

The CDR3 DNA sequence: TGTGCCAGCTCGATGGACAACGTCCTAAATAGCAATCAGCCCCAGCATTTT. The encoded protein is CASSMDNVLNSNQPQHF. The rearrangement joins TRBV18 to TRBJ1-5; D is perhaps TRBD1 (5 bases). The CDR3 contains 17 residues. Germline CDR1 is KGHSH and CDR2 is LQKENI. With 6 bases removed from V and 0 bases from J, the gap between germline ends came to 18 bases.

The V gene is TRBV5-1, the J gene TRBJ1-6; D uncertain. V was clipped by 0 bases and J by 7 bases, with 11 bases between them. This CDR3 spans 15 amino acids. Germline assignment: CDR1 SGHRS and CDR2 YFSETQ. CDR3 DNA: TGCGCCAGCAGCTTGGCTTTCGGAAAGAATTCACCCCTCCACTTT. It translates to CASSLAFGKNSPLHF.

This sequence joins TRBV10-3 and TRBJ2-5; D tentatively reads TRBD1 or TRBD2 (6 bases each). Germline CDR1 ENHRY, CDR2 SYGVKD. The length of the CDR3 is 15 residues. Trimming removed 4 bases at V and 4 bases at J, with 16 bases between. In nucleotides, the CDR3 is TGTGCCATCAGTGGCGGGACATCGACAAGAGAGACCCAGTACTTC. Encoded protein: CAISGGTSTRETQYF.

Many counts were recorded for this clone. The DNA of the CDR3 is TGTGCCAGCAGCTTGACCCTCCCGAACACTGAAGCTTTCTTT. It encodes CASSLTLPNTEAFF. The chain links TRBV7-9 to TRBJ1-1; the D is unclear. In germline, CDR1 is SEHNR, CDR2 FQNEAQ (reference sequence). The V end was cut by 3 bases, the J end by 1 base, with 9 bases between. The CDR3 is 14 residues long.

The gene calls are TRBV3-1 (or the pseudogene TRBV3-2) and TRBJ2-7; no definite D call. The germline V and J ends were trimmed by 5 bases and 0 bases, with 11 bases remaining between them. CDR3 length: 14 amino acids. The V gene's germline CDR1 is LGHDT and CDR2 YNNKEL (reference sequence). CDR3 loop: CASSNTRSSYEQYF. CDR3 DNA sequence: TGTGCCAGCAGCAACACCCGATCCTCCTACGAGCAGTACTTC.

The chain is built from TRBV5-8 and TRBJ2-2; 8 bases are shared with TRBD1. V lost 4 bases to trimming and J lost 4 bases; unmatched junction nucleotides: 6. The CDR3 extends over 15 amino acids. CDR1 SGHTS and CDR2 YDEGEE come from the germline V gene. The CDR3 is CASSQITGGTGELFF. The CDR3 DNA reads TGTGCCAGCAGCCAAATTACAGGGGGCACCGGGGAGCTGTTTTTT.

Here the CDR3 reads CASSILPTFSYNEQFF. CDR3 DNA: TGTGCCAGTAGTATTCTCCCAACTTTCTCCTACAATGAGCAGTTCTTC. This sequence joins TRBV19 and TRBJ2-1; D uncertain. The V gene's germline CDR1 is LNHDA and CDR2 SQIVND (reference sequence). The CDR3 consists of 16 residues. V gave up 3 bases and J gave up 0 bases, with 12 bases separating them.

This chain connects TRBV4-1 to TRBJ1-5; D gene ambiguous. V lost 6 bases, J lost 1 base, and 7 bases lay in between. Germline V gives CDR1 MGHRA, CDR2 YSYEKL. This CDR3 is built from 13 residues. This CDR3 is CASSPRSNQPQHF. The CDR3 nucleotides read TGCGCCAGCAGTCCTCGGAGCAATCAGCCCCAGCATTTT.

The V and J genes are TRBV19 and TRBJ1-1; TRBD1 is a possible D gene (6 bases). The V end lost 6 bases, the J end lost 2 bases, and 13 bases lay between the germline ends. Germline CDR1 and CDR2: LNHDA and SQIVND (reference sequence). This CDR3 is 14 amino acids long. The CDR3, as DNA: TGTGCCAGTAGCAAAAGGACAGAAAACACTGAAGCTTTCTTT. Translating gives CASSKRTENTEAFF.